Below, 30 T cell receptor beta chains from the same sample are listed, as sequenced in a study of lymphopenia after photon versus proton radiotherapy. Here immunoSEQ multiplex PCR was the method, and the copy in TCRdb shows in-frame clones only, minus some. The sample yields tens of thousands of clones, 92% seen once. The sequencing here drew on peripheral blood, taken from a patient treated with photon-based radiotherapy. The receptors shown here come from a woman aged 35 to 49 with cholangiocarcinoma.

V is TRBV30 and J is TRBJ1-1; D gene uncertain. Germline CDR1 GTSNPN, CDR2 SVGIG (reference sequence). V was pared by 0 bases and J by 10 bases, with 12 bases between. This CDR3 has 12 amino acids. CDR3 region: CAWSVKDLIAFF. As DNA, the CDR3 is TGTGCCTGGAGTGTAAAAGACCTGATAGCTTTCTTT.

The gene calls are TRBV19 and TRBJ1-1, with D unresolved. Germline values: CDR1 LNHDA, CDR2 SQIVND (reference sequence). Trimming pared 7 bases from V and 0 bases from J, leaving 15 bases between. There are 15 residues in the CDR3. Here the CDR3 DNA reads TGTGCCAGTACCCCGGTACTGACTCTGAACACTGAAGCTTTCTTT. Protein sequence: CASTPVLTLNTEAFF.

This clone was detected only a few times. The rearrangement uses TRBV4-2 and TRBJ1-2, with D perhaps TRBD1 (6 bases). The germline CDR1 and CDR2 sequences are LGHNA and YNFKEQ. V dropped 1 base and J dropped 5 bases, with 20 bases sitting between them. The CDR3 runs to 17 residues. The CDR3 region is CASSQVTSKGTTYGYTF. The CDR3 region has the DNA TGTGCCAGCAGCCAAGTCACCTCCAAGGGGACAACATATGGCTACACCTTC.

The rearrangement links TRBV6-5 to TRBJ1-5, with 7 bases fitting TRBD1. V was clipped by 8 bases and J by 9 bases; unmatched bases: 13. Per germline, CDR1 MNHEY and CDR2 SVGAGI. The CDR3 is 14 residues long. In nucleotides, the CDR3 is TGTGCCAGCTCAGATGCGACAGGGACTTCGCCCCAGCATTTT. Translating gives CASSDATGTSPQHF.

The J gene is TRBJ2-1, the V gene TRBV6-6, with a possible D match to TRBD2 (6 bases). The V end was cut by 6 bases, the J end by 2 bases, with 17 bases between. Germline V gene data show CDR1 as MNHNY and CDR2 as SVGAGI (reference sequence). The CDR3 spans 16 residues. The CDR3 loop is CASRGWDSKAYNEQFF. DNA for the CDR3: TGTGCCAGCAGGGGCTGGGACTCTAAAGCCTACAATGAGCAGTTCTTC.

The CDR3 nucleotides read TGCGCCAGCAGCTTTACACGACTAGCGGAAACCTACGAGCAGTACTTC. Its protein product is CASSFTRLAETYEQYF. V usage is TRBV5-1 and J usage is TRBJ2-7; TRBD2 matches 9 bases. CDR3 length: 16 residues. V dropped 2 bases and J dropped 2; count of bases not matched to a gene: 8. Looked up from germline, CDR1 is SGHRS and CDR2 is YFSETQ. Looking up the rest from reference TRBV5-1 and TRBJ2-7 gives the full variable domain: KAGVTQTPRYLIKTRGQQVTLSCSPISGHRSVSWYQQTPGQGLQFLFEYFSETQRNKGNFPGRFSGRQFSNSRSEMNVSTLELGDSALYLCASSFTRLAETYEQYFGPGTRLTVT.

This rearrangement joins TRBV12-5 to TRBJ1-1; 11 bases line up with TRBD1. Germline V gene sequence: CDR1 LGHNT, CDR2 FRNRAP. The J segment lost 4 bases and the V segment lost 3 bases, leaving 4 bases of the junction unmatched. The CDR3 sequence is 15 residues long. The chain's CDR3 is CASGLTGTGGTEAFF. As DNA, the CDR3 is TGTGCTAGTGGTTTAACCGGGACAGGGGGCACTGAAGCTTTCTTT.

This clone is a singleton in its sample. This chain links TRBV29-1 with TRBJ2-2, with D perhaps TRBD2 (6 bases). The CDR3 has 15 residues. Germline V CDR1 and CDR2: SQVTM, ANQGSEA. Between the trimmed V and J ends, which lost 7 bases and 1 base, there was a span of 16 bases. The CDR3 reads CSALGGRKNTGELFF. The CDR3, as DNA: TGCAGCGCCCTGGGGGGAAGAAAGAACACCGGGGAGCTGTTTTTT.

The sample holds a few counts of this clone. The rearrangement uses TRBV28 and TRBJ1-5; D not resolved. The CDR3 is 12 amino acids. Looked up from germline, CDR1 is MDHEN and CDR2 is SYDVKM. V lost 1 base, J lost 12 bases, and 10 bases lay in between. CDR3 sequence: CASSLYSPVQHF. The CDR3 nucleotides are TGTGCCAGCAGTTTATACTCGCCGGTCCAGCATTTT. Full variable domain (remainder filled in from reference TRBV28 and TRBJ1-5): DVKVTQSSRYLVKRTGEKVFLECVQDMDHENMFWYRQDPGLGLRLIYFSYDVKMKEKGDIPEGYSVSREKKERFSLILESASTNQTSMYLCASSLYSPVQHFGDGTRLSIL.

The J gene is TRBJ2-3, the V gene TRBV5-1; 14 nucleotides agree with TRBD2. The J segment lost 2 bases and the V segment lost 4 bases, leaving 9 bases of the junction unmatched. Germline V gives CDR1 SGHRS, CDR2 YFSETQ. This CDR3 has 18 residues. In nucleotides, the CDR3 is TGCGCCAGCAGCCCCGGACTAGCGGGAGGAGCGAACACAGATACGCAGTATTTT. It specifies CASSPGLAGGANTDTQYF.

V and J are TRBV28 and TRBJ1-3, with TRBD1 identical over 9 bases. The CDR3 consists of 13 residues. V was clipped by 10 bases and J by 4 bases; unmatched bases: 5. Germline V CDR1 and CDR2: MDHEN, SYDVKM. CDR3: CATRGQGGNTIYF. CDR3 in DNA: TGTGCCACCAGAGGACAGGGGGGAAACACCATATATTTT.

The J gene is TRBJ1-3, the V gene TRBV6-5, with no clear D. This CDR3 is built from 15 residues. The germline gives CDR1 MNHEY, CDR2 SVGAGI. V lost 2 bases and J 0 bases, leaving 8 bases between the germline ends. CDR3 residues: CASSYHRDSGNTIYF. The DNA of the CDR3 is TGTGCCAGCAGTTACCACCGGGACTCTGGAAACACCATATATTTT.

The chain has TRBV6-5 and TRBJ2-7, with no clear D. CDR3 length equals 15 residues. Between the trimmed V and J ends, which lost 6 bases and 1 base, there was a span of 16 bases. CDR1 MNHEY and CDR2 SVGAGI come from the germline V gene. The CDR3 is CASSPYRGDSYEQYF. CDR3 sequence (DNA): TGTGCCAGCAGCCCCTATCGTGGTGATTCCTACGAGCAGTACTTC.

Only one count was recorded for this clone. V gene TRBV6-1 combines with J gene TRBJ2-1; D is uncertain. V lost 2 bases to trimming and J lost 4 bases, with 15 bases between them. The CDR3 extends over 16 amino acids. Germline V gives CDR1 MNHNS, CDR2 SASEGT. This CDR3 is CASSEQPAVSYNEQFF. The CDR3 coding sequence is TGTGCCAGCAGTGAACAACCGGCCGTCTCTTACAATGAGCAGTTCTTC.

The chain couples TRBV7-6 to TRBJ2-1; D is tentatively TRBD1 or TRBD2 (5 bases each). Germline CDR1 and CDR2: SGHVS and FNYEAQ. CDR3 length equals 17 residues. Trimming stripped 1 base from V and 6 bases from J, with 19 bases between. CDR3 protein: CASSLGVGTLKINEQFF. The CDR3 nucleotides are TGTGCCAGCAGCTTAGGGGTGGGGACCCTTAAGATCAATGAGCAGTTCTTC.

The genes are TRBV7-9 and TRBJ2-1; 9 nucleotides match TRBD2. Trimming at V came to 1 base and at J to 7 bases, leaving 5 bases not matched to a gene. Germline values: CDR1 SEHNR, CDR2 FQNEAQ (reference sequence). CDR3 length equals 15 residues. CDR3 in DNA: TGTGCCAGCAGCTTAGAAGGGACTAGCAGAAATGAGCAGTTCTTC. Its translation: CASSLEGTSRNEQFF.

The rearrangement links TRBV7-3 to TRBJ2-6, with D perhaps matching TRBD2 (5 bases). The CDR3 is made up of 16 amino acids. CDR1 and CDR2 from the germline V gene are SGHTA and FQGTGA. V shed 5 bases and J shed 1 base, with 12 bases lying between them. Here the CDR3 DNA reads TGTGCCAGCAGCCCCGGAGGAAGGTCTGGGGCCAACGTCCTGACTTTC. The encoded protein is CASSPGGRSGANVLTF.

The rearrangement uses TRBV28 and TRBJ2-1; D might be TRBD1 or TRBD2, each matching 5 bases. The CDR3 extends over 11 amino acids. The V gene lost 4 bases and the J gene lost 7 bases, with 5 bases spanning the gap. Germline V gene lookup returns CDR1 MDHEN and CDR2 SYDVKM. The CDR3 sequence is CASSWGNEQFF. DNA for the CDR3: TGTGCCAGCAGTTGGGGGAATGAGCAGTTCTTC.

This CDR3 is CASSQGVGSGNVQFF. The CDR3 region has the DNA TGCGCCAGCAGCCAAGGCGTCGGTAGCGGGAACGTGCAGTTCTTC. V gene TRBV4-3 combines with J gene TRBJ2-1; TRBD2 agrees at 8 bases. J lost 12 bases, V lost 1 base, and 11 bases had no gene match. There are 15 residues in the CDR3. Germline loops: CDR1 LGHNA, CDR2 YSLEER.

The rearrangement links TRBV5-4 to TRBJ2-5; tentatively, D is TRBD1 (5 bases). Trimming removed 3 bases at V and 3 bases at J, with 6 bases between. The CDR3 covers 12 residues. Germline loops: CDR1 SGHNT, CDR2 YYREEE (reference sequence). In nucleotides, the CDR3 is TGTGCCAGCAGCTCCAGGGAAGAGACCCAGTACTTC. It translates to CASSSREETQYF.

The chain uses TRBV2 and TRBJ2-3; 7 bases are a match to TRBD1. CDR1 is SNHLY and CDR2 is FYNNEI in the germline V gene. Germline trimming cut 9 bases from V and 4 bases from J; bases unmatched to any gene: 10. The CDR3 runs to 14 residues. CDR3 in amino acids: CARNEGQRADTQYF. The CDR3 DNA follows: TGTGCCAGGAATGAGGGACAGAGGGCAGATACGCAGTATTTT. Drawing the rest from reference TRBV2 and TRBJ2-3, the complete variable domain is EPEVTQTPSHQVTQMGQEVILRCVPISNHLYFYWYRQILGQKVEFLVSFYNNEISEKSEIFDDQFSVERPDGSNFTLKIRSTKLEDSAMYFCARNEGQRADTQYFGPGTRLTVL.

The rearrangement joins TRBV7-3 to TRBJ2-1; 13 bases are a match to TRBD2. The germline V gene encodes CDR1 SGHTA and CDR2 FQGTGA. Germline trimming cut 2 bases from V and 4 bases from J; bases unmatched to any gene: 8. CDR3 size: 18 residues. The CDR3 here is CASSLYPTSGGQYNEQFF. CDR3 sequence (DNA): TGTGCCAGCAGCTTATACCCGACTAGCGGGGGGCAATACAATGAGCAGTTCTTC.

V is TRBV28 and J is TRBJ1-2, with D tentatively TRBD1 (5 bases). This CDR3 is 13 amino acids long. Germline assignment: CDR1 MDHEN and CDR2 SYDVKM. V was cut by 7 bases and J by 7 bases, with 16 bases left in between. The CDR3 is CASTGRQGLGYTF. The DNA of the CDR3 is TGTGCCAGCACCGGCCGGCAGGGCCTTGGCTACACCTTC.

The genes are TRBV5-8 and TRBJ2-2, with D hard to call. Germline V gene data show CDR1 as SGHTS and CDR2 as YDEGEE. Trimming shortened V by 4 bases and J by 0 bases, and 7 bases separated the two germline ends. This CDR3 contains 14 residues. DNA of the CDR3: TGTGCCAGCAGCCTAGGGTCGAACACCGGGGAGCTGTTTTTT. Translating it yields CASSLGSNTGELFF.

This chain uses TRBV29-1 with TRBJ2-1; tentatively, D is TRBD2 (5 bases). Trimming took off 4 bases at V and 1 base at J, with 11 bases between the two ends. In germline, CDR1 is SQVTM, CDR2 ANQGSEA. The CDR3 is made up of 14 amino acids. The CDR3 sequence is CSVGEMVSYNEQFF. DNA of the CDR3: TGCAGCGTTGGGGAGATGGTTTCCTACAATGAGCAGTTCTTC.

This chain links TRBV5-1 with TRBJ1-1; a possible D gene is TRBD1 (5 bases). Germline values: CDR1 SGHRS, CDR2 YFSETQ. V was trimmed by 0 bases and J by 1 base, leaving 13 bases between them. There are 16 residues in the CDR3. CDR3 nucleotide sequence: TGCGCCAGCAGCTTGGGAGCGGCAGGGAAGAACACTGAAGCTTTCTTT. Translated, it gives CASSLGAAGKNTEAFF.

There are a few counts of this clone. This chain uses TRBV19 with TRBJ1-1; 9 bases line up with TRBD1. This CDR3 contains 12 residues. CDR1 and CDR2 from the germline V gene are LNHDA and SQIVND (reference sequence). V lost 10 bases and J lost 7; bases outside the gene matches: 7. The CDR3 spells CATKQGAGEAFF. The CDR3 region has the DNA TGTGCCACCAAACAGGGGGCCGGTGAAGCTTTCTTT.

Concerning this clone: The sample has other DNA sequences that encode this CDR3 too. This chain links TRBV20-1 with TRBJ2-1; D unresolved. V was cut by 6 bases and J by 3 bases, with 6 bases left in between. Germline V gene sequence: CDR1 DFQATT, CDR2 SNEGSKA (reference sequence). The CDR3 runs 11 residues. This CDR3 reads CSAPDYNEQFF. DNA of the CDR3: TGCAGTGCCCCCGACTACAATGAGCAGTTCTTC.

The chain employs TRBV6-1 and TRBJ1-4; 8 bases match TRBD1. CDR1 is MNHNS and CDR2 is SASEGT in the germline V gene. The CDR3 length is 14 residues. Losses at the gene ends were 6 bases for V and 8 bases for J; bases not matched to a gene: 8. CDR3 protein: CASSNRGRTEKLFF. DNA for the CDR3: TGTGCCAGCAGCAACAGGGGGAGGACGGAAAAACTGTTTTTT.

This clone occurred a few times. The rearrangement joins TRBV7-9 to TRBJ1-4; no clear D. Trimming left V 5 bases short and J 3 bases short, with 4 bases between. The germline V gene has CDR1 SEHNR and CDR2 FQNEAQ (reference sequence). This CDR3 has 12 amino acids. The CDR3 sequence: CASSLPNEKLFF. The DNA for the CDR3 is TGTGCCAGCAGCCTCCCTAATGAAAAACTGTTTTTT.